Following are 27 T cell receptor beta chains from one sample sequenced in a study of T cell clonotyping in hematopoietic cell transplantation. Here immunoSEQ multiplex PCR was the method, and the copy in TCRdb shows in-frame clones only, minus some. The top ten clones hold about 15% of a sample with roughly 13,000 clones, around 74% of them seen once. The sample was peripheral blood mononuclear cells, taken 180 days after allogeneic stem cell transplant. The source of these receptors is a male patient aged 55-69 years who had an allogeneic stem cell transplant from an unrelated donor, so the T cells may come from the graft donor. Some clones in this sample may be carry-over from other donors' samples.

This clone has just a few counts. The rearrangement joins TRBV25-1 to TRBJ1-1; 7 bases fit TRBD1. The junction had 6 bases not matched to a gene; V was cut back by 3 bases and J by 8 bases. The CDR3 is 13 amino acids. CDR1 is MGHDK, CDR2 SYGVNS, per germline. CDR3 sequence reads: CASSDRGQPEAFF. In nucleotides, the CDR3 is TGTGCCAGCAGTGACCGGGGACAGCCAGAAGCTTTCTTT.

The chain has TRBV29-1 and TRBJ2-2; the D gene is possibly TRBD1 (6 bases). Germline V gene sequence: CDR1 SQVTM, CDR2 ANQGSEA. With 3 bases removed from V and 5 bases from J, the gap between germline ends came to 10 bases. The CDR3 spans 13 residues. CDR3 in amino acids: CSVEQGITGELFF. The CDR3 bases are TGCAGCGTTGAGCAGGGGATTACCGGGGAGCTGTTTTTT.

The chain carries TRBV9 and TRBJ1-6; weak D call: TRBD1 (6 bases). The CDR3 extends over 16 amino acids. Germline V CDR1 and CDR2: SGDLS, YYNGEE. The ends were cut back, 0 bases at V and 0 bases at J, with 7 bases in the middle. CDR3 sequence reads: CASSVEQGSYNSPLHF. The CDR3 DNA reads TGTGCCAGCAGCGTAGAACAGGGCTCCTATAATTCACCCCTCCACTTT.

The chain uses TRBV4-3 and TRBJ2-5; 8 nucleotides line up with TRBD2. Trimming took 6 bases from V and 5 from J; bases not matched to a gene: 11. This CDR3 is 15 amino acids long. Germline lookup yields CDR1 LGHNA and CDR2 YSLEER. CDR3 in amino acids: CASSPGTSESETQYF. Here the CDR3 DNA reads TGCGCCAGCAGTCCCGGGACTAGTGAGAGTGAGACCCAGTACTTC.

This clone showed up just once. The CDR3 loop reads CASSNRDSYNEQFF. Written as DNA, the CDR3 is TGTGCCAGCAGCAACCGGGACTCATACAATGAGCAGTTCTTC. The chain couples TRBV6-5 to TRBJ2-1, with D perhaps matching TRBD2 (6 bases). The germline gives CDR1 MNHEY, CDR2 SVGAGI. This CDR3 has 14 residues. Trimming stripped 6 bases from V and 4 bases from J, with 13 bases between.

This chain links TRBV6-4 with TRBJ2-7; TRBD2 aligns across 8 bases. J was trimmed by 3 bases and V by 3 bases; bases with no gene match: 7. CDR3 length: 15 residues. Germline values: CDR1 MRHNA, CDR2 SNTAGT. The CDR3 sequence is CASSDQAGAIYEQYF. The CDR3 bases are TGTGCCAGCAGTGATCAAGCGGGGGCGATCTACGAGCAGTACTTC.

CDR3 loop: CASSVGDRAVGGYTF. The CDR3 DNA is TGTGCCAGCAGCGTAGGCGACAGGGCTGTTGGTGGCTACACCTTC. The chain uses TRBV9 and TRBJ1-2; 7 bases fit TRBD1. Germline CDR1 reads SGDLS; CDR2 reads YYNGEE. The V segment lost 0 bases and the J segment 7 bases; nucleotides outside the gene matches: 9. This CDR3 contains 15 residues.

The chain joins TRBV5-1 to TRBJ2-6, with D possibly being TRBD1 or TRBD2 (5 bases each). Trimming cost V 1 base and J 0 bases, with 17 bases left between them. This CDR3 is built from 19 residues. Looked up from germline, CDR1 is SGHRS and CDR2 is YFSETQ. CDR3 region: CASSLPGTEALSGANVLTF. Written as DNA, the CDR3 is TGCGCCAGCAGCTTGCCCGGGACGGAAGCTCTCTCTGGGGCCAACGTCCTGACTTTC. Variable domain in full (rest from reference TRBV5-1 and TRBJ2-6): KAGVTQTPRYLIKTRGQQVTLSCSPISGHRSVSWYQQTPGQGLQFLFEYFSETQRNKGNFPGRFSGRQFSNSRSEMNVSTLELGDSALYLCASSLPGTEALSGANVLTFGAGSRLTVL.

The chain joins TRBV14 to TRBJ1-2; unclear D gene. Germline V gene data show CDR1 as SGHDN and CDR2 as FVKESK. V shed 3 bases and J shed 8 bases, with 10 bases lying between them. This CDR3 region has 12 residues. Here the CDR3 DNA reads TGTGCCAGCAGCCAGGTACAGACAGGCTACACCTTC. Encoded protein: CASSQVQTGYTF.

The V and J genes are TRBV13 and TRBJ1-1; unclear D gene. CDR3 length: 14 amino acids. Trimming took 3 bases from V and 3 from J, leaving 11 bases between them. Germline assignment: CDR1 PRHDT and CDR2 FYEKMQ (reference sequence). DNA for the CDR3: TGTGCCAGCAGCTTCGAGAGCCTGGACACTGAAGCTTTCTTT. Translated, it gives CASSFESLDTEAFF.

The rearrangement uses TRBV28 and TRBJ2-3, with 8 bases fitting TRBD2. Per germline, CDR1 MDHEN and CDR2 SYDVKM. V shed 6 bases, J shed 2 bases, and the junction held 13 bases outside the gene matches. This CDR3 has 17 amino acids. CDR3 sequence reads: CASSEEGRGADTDTQYF. The CDR3 nucleotides are TGTGCCAGCAGCGAGGAGGGGCGGGGGGCCGACACAGATACGCAGTATTTT.

V gene TRBV28 combines with J gene TRBJ1-1; 8 bases are shared with TRBD1. V lost 5 bases to trimming and J lost 4 bases; unmatched junction nucleotides: 6. CDR3 length equals 14 residues. Germline V gene lookup returns CDR1 MDHEN and CDR2 SYDVKM. The DNA for the CDR3 is TGTGCCAGCAGTGACAGTACAGGGGGCACTGAAGCTTTCTTT. This sequence encodes CASSDSTGGTEAFF.

This clone was seen a handful of times. The chain joins TRBV6-1 to TRBJ2-2; D is perhaps TRBD1 (6 bases). The germline V gene has CDR1 MNHNS and CDR2 SASEGT. The CDR3 spans 14 residues. V was clipped by 4 bases and J by 3 bases, with 9 bases between them. The DNA for the CDR3 is TGTGCCAGCAGTGTGGGGGCGGACACCGGGGAGCTGTTTTTT. This encodes CASSVGADTGELFF.

J is TRBJ1-1 and V is TRBV5-1; D may be TRBD1 (5 bases). The V and J ends lost 0 bases and 5 bases respectively, with 11 bases between them. This CDR3 is built from 14 residues. Germline loops: CDR1 SGHRS, CDR2 YFSETQ. CDR3 sequence (DNA): TGCGCCAGCAGCTTGGGTAGGGGAAGGACTGAAGCTTTCTTT. It codes for CASSLGRGRTEAFF.

The V and J genes are TRBV4-1 and TRBJ2-1; D may be TRBD1 (7 bases). The CDR3 extends over 17 amino acids. The germline CDR1 and CDR2 sequences are MGHRA and YSYEKL. V was clipped by 0 bases and J by 2 bases, with 14 bases between them. The CDR3 reads CASSQEAGGGPYNEQFF. Here the CDR3 DNA reads TGCGCCAGCAGCCAAGAGGCAGGGGGAGGCCCCTACAATGAGCAGTTCTTC.

On this clone: One junction end disagrees with the germline gene, perhaps due to a read error. V usage is TRBV7-7 and J usage is TRBJ2-3, with D possibly TRBD2 on 5 matching bases. CDR3 length equals 13 residues. Germline CDR1 and CDR2: SSHAT and FNYEAQ (reference sequence). CDR3 nucleotides: TGTGCTAGCAGCTTAGGGCCGGGGGATACGCAGTATTTT. It codes for CASSLGPGDTQYF.

The CDR3 is CASSMRSLNTEAFF. In DNA form, the CDR3 reads TGTGCCAGTAGTATGCGTAGTTTGAACACTGAAGCTTTCTTT. V and J are TRBV19 and TRBJ1-1; D remains unclear. Looked up from germline, CDR1 is LNHDA and CDR2 is SQIVND (reference sequence). The CDR3 has 14 amino acids. V lost 3 bases and J lost 0, with 8 bases in between. The variable domain in full, completed from reference TRBV19 and TRBJ1-1, reads DGGITQSPKYLFRKEGQNVTLSCEQNLNHDAMYWYRQDPGQGLRLIYYSQIVNDFQKGDIAEGYSVSREKKESFPLTVTSAQKNPTAFYLCASSMRSLNTEAFFGQGTRLTVV.

A few counts support this clone. The chain links TRBV20-1 to TRBJ1-2; D gene ambiguous. CDR3 size: 11 residues. V was pared by 2 bases and J by 3 bases, with 4 bases between. The germline gives CDR1 DFQATT, CDR2 SNEGSKA (reference sequence). CDR3 sequence: CSARQDYGYTF. CDR3 nucleotide sequence: TGCAGTGCTAGACAGGACTATGGCTACACCTTC.

The chain is built from TRBV4-1 and TRBJ2-5, with D possibly matching TRBD2 (5 bases). Germline lookup yields CDR1 MGHRA and CDR2 YSYEKL. CDR3 length equals 14 residues. Trimming stripped 1 base from V and 5 bases from J, with 11 bases between. In DNA form, the CDR3 reads TGCGCCAGCAGCCAAGTTTGGGGAGTGGAGACCCAGTACTTC. It translates to CASSQVWGVETQYF.

The chain uses TRBV7-2 and TRBJ1-5, with no clear D. Germline V lookup: CDR1 SGHTA, CDR2 FQGNSA. The CDR3 length is 16 residues. Trimming removed 2 bases from V and 3 bases from J, with 14 bases in between. The CDR3 DNA reads as TGTGCCAGCAGCTTACGTCCGGGGATACCCAATCAGCCCCAGCATTTT. This sequence encodes CASSLRPGIPNQPQHF.

The CDR3 spells CASSYNEGGSPLHF. DNA for the CDR3: TGTGCCAGCAGTTACAATGAGGGTGGCTCACCCCTCCACTTT. The genes are TRBV6-5 and TRBJ1-6; D is unresolved. The ends were cut back, 2 bases at V and 10 bases at J, with 12 bases in the middle. CDR1 and CDR2 (germline): MNHEY, SVGAGI. CDR3 length equals 14 residues.

There are a few counts of this clone. The chain uses TRBV15 and TRBJ2-2; TRBD1 is a possible D gene (5 bases). Germline V gene sequence: CDR1 LNHNV, CDR2 YYDKDF (reference sequence). This CDR3 is built from 14 residues. Between the trimmed V and J ends, which lost 6 bases and 2 bases, there was a span of 10 bases. CDR3 bases: TGTGCCACCAGAGACAGCGTTAACACCGGGGAGCTGTTTTTT. Its translation: CATRDSVNTGELFF.

This chain links TRBV7-8 with TRBJ2-1, with 11 bases fitting TRBD2. CDR1 and CDR2 from the germline V gene are SGHVS and FQNEAQ. V shed 4 bases, J shed 8 bases, and the junction held 19 bases outside the gene matches. The length of the CDR3 is 19 residues. The CDR3 spells CASSSPLVAGGPGNDEQFF. CDR3 DNA: TGTGCCAGCAGCTCCCCTTTGGTAGCGGGAGGGCCGGGGAACGATGAGCAGTTCTTC.

The chain carries TRBV7-2 and TRBJ2-7; 11 positions agree with TRBD1. V was clipped by 4 bases and J by 4 bases; unmatched bases: 6. This CDR3 is 15 amino acids long. Germline lookup yields CDR1 SGHTA and CDR2 FQGNSA. This CDR3 reads CASSSWTGGVYEQYF. As DNA, the CDR3 is TGTGCCAGCAGCTCCTGGACAGGGGGCGTTTACGAGCAGTACTTC.

The chain joins TRBV7-8 to TRBJ1-5; the D is unclear. The CDR3 runs 15 residues. Trimming removed 5 bases at V and 1 base at J, with 12 bases between. Germline values: CDR1 SGHVS, CDR2 FQNEAQ. The CDR3 DNA sequence: TGTGCCAGCAGCCCCCGGTGGCAGAGCAATCAGCCCCAGCATTTT. This gives the protein CASSPRWQSNQPQHF.

This clone came up a few times. V and J are TRBV4-2 and TRBJ2-5; TRBD2 agrees at 8 bases. The better agreement between TRBJ2-7 and the DNA end casts doubt on the J call. The CDR3 has 16 amino acids. Germline CDR1 and CDR2: LGHNA and YNFKEQ. Written as DNA, the CDR3 is TGTGCCAGCAGCCAAATTCCGCGGGAGGCCTCCTACGAGCAGTACTTC. Translated, it gives CASSQIPREASYEQYF.

The chain recombines TRBV5-1 with TRBJ1-5; D unclear. CDR3 length: 14 amino acids. Germline loops: CDR1 SGHRS, CDR2 YFSETQ. Trimming pared 8 bases from V and 0 bases from J, leaving 12 bases between. The CDR3 loop reads CASSLGISNQPQHF. CDR3 sequence (DNA): TGCGCCAGTTCATTGGGGATTAGCAATCAGCCCCAGCATTTT.